Listed here are 5 T cell receptor beta chains from one sample, sequenced in a study of blood T cell repertoires in COVID-19. The protocol was immunoSEQ multiplex PCR, while the TCRdb copy is restricted to in-frame clones and leaves out a portion. The sample comprises 150,000 to 200,000 clones, 80% of which are singletons, and 6.5% rests with the top ten. What was sequenced was peripheral blood. The receptor source for this set is a man between 65 and 80 years old with active or convalescent COVID-19.

The rearrangement joins TRBV18 to TRBJ2-3; 7 nucleotides agree with TRBD1. The CDR3 has 16 amino acids. The germline CDR1 and CDR2 sequences are KGHSH and LQKENI. J lost 1 base, V lost 4 bases, and 8 bases had no gene match. The CDR3 nucleotides read TGTGCCAGCTCACTAACAGTAGGGGGCGGCACAGATACGCAGTATTTT. This translates into CASSLTVGGGTDTQYF. The complete variable domain, with remaining parts taken from reference TRBV18 and TRBJ2-3, reads NAGVMQNPRHLVRRRGQEARLRCSPMKGHSHVYWYRQLPEEGLKFMVYLQKENIIDESGMPKERFSAEFPKEGPSILRIQQVVRGDSAAYFCASSLTVGGGTDTQYFGPGTRLTVL.

Only one count was recorded for this clone. The rearrangement joins TRBV6-5 to TRBJ2-5, with 9 bases matching TRBD2. CDR3 length: 14 amino acids. V gave up 2 bases and J gave up 3 bases; unmatched junction bases: 1. From germline, CDR1 is MNHEY and CDR2 SVGAGI. CDR3 bases: TGTGCCAGCAGTTACCAGCGGGGGGAAGAGACCCAGTACTTC. Its translation: CASSYQRGEETQYF.

A few counts support this clone. The rearrangement joins TRBV5-4 to TRBJ2-1; the match to TRBD2 covers 10 bases. The J segment lost 7 bases and the V segment lost 4 bases, leaving 11 bases of the junction unmatched. The germline V gene has CDR1 SGHNT and CDR2 YYREEE (reference sequence). This CDR3 contains 16 residues. In DNA, the CDR3 is TGTGCCAGCAGCATGGGGGCTAGCGGGAGCGTAAATGAGCAGTTCTTC. Encoded protein: CASSMGASGSVNEQFF.

V and J are TRBV7-6 and TRBJ2-1; no firm D call. Germline CDR1 and CDR2: SGHVS and FNYEAQ. Trimming left V 0 bases short and J 0 bases short, with 9 bases between. CDR3 length: 16 amino acids. This chain's CDR3 is CASSLAPGSSYNEQFF. CDR3 nucleotides: TGTGCCAGCAGCTTAGCCCCGGGTAGCTCCTACAATGAGCAGTTCTTC.

This chain uses TRBV7-6 with TRBJ2-5, with 8 bases that match TRBD1. Germline CDR1 is SGHVS and CDR2 is FNYEAQ. Trimming removed 2 bases from V and 5 bases from J; junction bases left unmatched: 7. CDR3 length: 15 residues. The CDR3 DNA sequence: TGTGCCAGCAGCTTATACAGGGGGATGGAGGAGACCCAGTACTTC. As protein: CASSLYRGMEETQYF.